The T cell receptor (beta chain) under discussion was sequenced for a study of blood T cell repertoires in COVID-19. Study summary: T cells, B-cell-depleted T cells, or PBMCs provided the cDNA or gDNA that served as material.

Sequencing was performed with immunoSEQ multiplex PCR; in TCRdb, only in-frame clones are kept and a portion is missing. The sample records about 180,000 clones, 70% to 90% being singletons. J lost 7 bases, V lost 7 bases, and 4 bases had no gene match. Germline V CDR1 and CDR2: MNHEY, SMNVEV (reference sequence). The CDR3 covers 12 residues. Material: peripheral blood. This TCR came from a person between 70 and 80 years old with COVID-19, enrolled during active disease. The V and J genes are TRBV27 and TRBJ1-2, with TRBD1 matching over 9 bases. The CDR3 loop is CASTTGGSGYTF. The CDR3 region has the DNA TGTGCCAGCACAACAGGGGGCTCTGGCTACACCTTC.